This T cell receptor beta chain was captured by sequencing in a study of OX40 agonist ivuxolimab in advanced cancers. In the study overall: The drug used for patients, ivuxolimab, was an agonistic anti-OX40 (CD134) antibody. Those enrolled were roughly 80% male, with a mean age of about 66 years and ages from 23 to 79.

This clone came up a few times. Its antigen is currently unknown. Germline V CDR1 and CDR2: SEHNR, FQNEAQ (reference sequence). This CDR3 is built from 16 residues. The V end was cut by 5 bases, the J end by 0 bases, with 11 bases between. Broader study findings: Some nonresponders additionally presented with little normalized T-cell clonal expansion.

TCRdb keeps only in-frame clones here, not all; method: immunoSEQ multiplex PCR. Of just over 15,000 clones listed, 50% to 75% are singletons. The receptor was derived from an adult with an advanced solid tumor such as melanoma, head and neck, liver or kidney cancer. This sample comprised CD4+ or CD8+ T cells sorted from blood, obtained in a trial of the OX40 agonist ivuxolimab. V is TRBV7-9 and J is TRBJ2-6, with D tentatively TRBD1 (5 bases). The CDR3 DNA reads TGTGCCAGCAGCCTACCGACAGTCTCTGGGGCCAACGTCCTGACTTTC. Translated, it gives CASSLPTVSGANVLTF.